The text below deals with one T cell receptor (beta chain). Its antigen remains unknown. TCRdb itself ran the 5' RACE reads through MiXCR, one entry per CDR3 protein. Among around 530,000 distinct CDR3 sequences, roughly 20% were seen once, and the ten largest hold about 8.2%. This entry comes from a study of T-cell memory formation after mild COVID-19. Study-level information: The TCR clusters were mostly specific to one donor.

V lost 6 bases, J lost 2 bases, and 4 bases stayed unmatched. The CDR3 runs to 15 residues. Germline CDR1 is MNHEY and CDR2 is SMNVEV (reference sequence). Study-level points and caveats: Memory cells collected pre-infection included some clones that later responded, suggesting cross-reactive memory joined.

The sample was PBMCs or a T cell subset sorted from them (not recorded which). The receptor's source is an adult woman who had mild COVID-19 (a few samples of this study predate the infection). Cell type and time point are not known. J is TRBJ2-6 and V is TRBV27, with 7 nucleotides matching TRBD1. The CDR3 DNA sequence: TGTGCCAGCAGGGATGACAGGGCTGGGGCCAACGTCCTGACTTTC. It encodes CASRDDRAGANVLTF.